Presented here are 26 T cell receptor beta chains from one specimen sequenced in a study of blood T cell repertoires in COVID-19. Clones were read by immunoSEQ multiplex PCR, and TCRdb kept only the in-frame ones, dropping some. The sample carries about 73,000 clones, around 80% recorded once. Sequencing was performed on peripheral blood. Every receptor here comes from a man aged 50 to 59 with active COVID-19.

A remark on this clone: Germline is not matched at one junction end, which may reflect a read error. The chain couples TRBV7-7 to TRBJ2-1; the match to TRBD1 covers 9 bases. Germline lookup yields CDR1 SSHAT and CDR2 FNYEAQ (reference sequence). CDR3 size: 16 residues. CDR3 sequence (DNA): TGTGCTAGCAGCGTCACATCCGGGACAGGGTTCGGCGAGCAGTTCTTC. It codes for CASSVTSGTGFGEQFF.

There are many counts of this clone. The rearrangement joins TRBV6-6 to TRBJ1-1; no clear D. CDR3 size: 12 residues. Trimming removed 0 bases from V and 8 bases from J, with 7 bases in between. The germline CDR1 and CDR2 sequences are MNHNY and SVGAGI (reference sequence). The chain's CDR3 is CASSYSRPEAFF. CDR3 DNA sequence: TGTGCCAGCAGTTACTCGCGTCCAGAAGCTTTCTTT.

This rearrangement joins TRBV7-2 to TRBJ2-3, with a tentative D call TRBD2 (5 bases). V was cut by 5 bases and J by 6 bases, with 9 bases left in between. Germline CDR1 is SGHTA and CDR2 is FQGNSA. The CDR3 sequence is 12 residues long. The CDR3 is CASSRGRDTQYF. CDR3 sequence (DNA): TGTGCCAGCAGCCGCGGGCGGGATACGCAGTATTTT.

This rearrangement joins TRBV27 to TRBJ2-7; D unresolved. Germline CDR1 is MNHEY and CDR2 is SMNVEV (reference sequence). The CDR3 is 12 residues long. V was shortened by 3 bases and J by 7 bases, with 10 bases between the two germline ends. The CDR3 loop is CASSFPGMEQYF. The CDR3 coding sequence is TGTGCCAGCAGTTTCCCAGGCATGGAGCAGTACTTC.

The genes are TRBV5-6 and TRBJ2-5; 10 bases are a match to TRBD1. Germline V gene lookup returns CDR1 SGHDT and CDR2 YYEEEE. The CDR3 totals 15 residues. Trimming removed 2 bases from V and 2 bases from J; junction bases left unmatched: 3. As DNA, the CDR3 is TGTGCCAGCAGCTTAGGACAGGGGGGGCAAGAGACCCAGTACTTC. It translates to CASSLGQGGQETQYF.

This chain uses TRBV20-1 with TRBJ2-7, with D possibly matching TRBD1 (5 bases). V lost 3 bases and J 1 base, leaving 13 bases between the germline ends. Germline V lookup: CDR1 DFQATT, CDR2 SNEGSKA (reference sequence). The CDR3 sequence is 14 residues long. This chain's CDR3 is CSASLRGRSYEQYF. The CDR3 DNA follows: TGCAGTGCTAGTCTAAGGGGTCGATCCTACGAGCAGTACTTC.

The V call is TRBV28, the J call TRBJ2-6; 7 bases line up with TRBD2. Germline values: CDR1 MDHEN, CDR2 SYDVKM. CDR3 length: 17 amino acids. The V and J ends lost 3 bases and 0 bases, in that order; junction bases with no gene match: 5. This CDR3 is CASSFLAEGSGANVLTF. The CDR3 nucleotides are TGTGCCAGCAGTTTCCTAGCGGAAGGCTCTGGGGCCAACGTCCTGACTTTC.

This chain links TRBV27 with TRBJ2-3; 8 nucleotides agree with TRBD1. CDR1 and CDR2 (germline): MNHEY, SMNVEV (reference sequence). The CDR3 covers 15 residues. The J segment lost 6 bases and the V segment lost 5 bases, leaving 10 bases of the junction unmatched. The CDR3 DNA follows: TGTGCCAGCAGTATGGGGGGACAGGTCGGCGATACGCAGTATTTT. Translated: CASSMGGQVGDTQYF.

The chain uses TRBV7-2 and TRBJ1-3; 7 bases fit TRBD1. The CDR3 covers 16 residues. The germline CDR1 and CDR2 sequences are SGHTA and FQGNSA. Germline trimming cut 5 bases from V and 0 bases from J; bases unmatched to any gene: 7. CDR3 amino acids: CASSRQGAGSGNTIYF. The CDR3 DNA reads TGTGCCAGCAGCAGACAGGGAGCGGGCTCTGGAAACACCATATATTTT.

The chain joins TRBV2 to TRBJ2-7; TRBD2 matches 12 bases. CDR3 size: 15 residues. Germline V lookup: CDR1 SNHLY, CDR2 FYNNEI. Germline trimming cut 5 bases from V and 5 bases from J; bases unmatched to any gene: 7. CDR3 region: CASSPGLAGTHEQYF. The CDR3, as DNA: TGTGCCAGCAGTCCAGGACTAGCGGGAACCCACGAGCAGTACTTC. The full variable domain, in which reference TRBV2 and TRBJ2-7 provide the parts outside the CDR3, is EPEVTQTPSHQVTQMGQEVILRCVPISNHLYFYWYRQILGQKVEFLVSFYNNEISEKSEIFDDQFSVERPDGSNFTLKIRSTKLEDSAMYFCASSPGLAGTHEQYFGPGTRLTVT.

For the CDR3, the DNA is TGTGCCATCAGTGGGACTAGCGGGGGGGGCACCGGGGAGCTGTTTTTT. Translation: CAISGTSGGGTGELFF. This sequence joins TRBV10-3 and TRBJ2-2; TRBD2 aligns across 15 bases. The CDR3 runs 16 residues. The V gene end was trimmed by 4 bases and the J gene end by 4 bases; junction bases not matched to a gene: 1. The germline V gene encodes CDR1 ENHRY and CDR2 SYGVKD.

The rearrangement links TRBV10-2 to TRBJ2-1; D is undetermined. Deletions cut 3 bases from V and 7 bases from J, with 10 bases between. The CDR3 length is 13 residues. Per the germline V gene, CDR1 is WSHSY and CDR2 is SAAADI. CDR3 sequence: CASSDPGGNEQFF. The DNA of the CDR3 is TGCGCCAGCAGTGATCCGGGTGGGAATGAGCAGTTCTTC.

This clone is labeled medium-sized. The CDR3 coding sequence is TGTGCCAGCAGGCCCTCAGGGTATCCCTCCTACAATGAGCAGTTCTTC. Amino acids: CASRPSGYPSYNEQFF. The V gene is TRBV27, the J gene TRBJ2-1; D may be TRBD1 (5 bases). The germline V gene has CDR1 MNHEY and CDR2 SMNVEV (reference sequence). This CDR3 is 16 amino acids long. The V gene lost 6 bases and the J gene lost 0 bases, with 15 bases spanning the gap.

The chain employs TRBV6-6 and TRBJ1-5; D is uncertain. There are 15 residues in the CDR3. The V gene lost 2 bases and the J gene lost 7 bases, with 15 bases spanning the gap. Germline loops: CDR1 MNHNY, CDR2 SVGAGI (reference sequence). CDR3 in DNA: TGTGCCAGCAGTTACGGTCCGGGGTCCGGGCAGCCCCAGCATTTT. This codes for CASSYGPGSGQPQHF.

For the CDR3, the DNA is TGTGCCAGCAGCCAAGACCCTGGTGGGGGCACGGAGACCCAGTACTTC. Amino acid sequence: CASSQDPGGGTETQYF. The V call is TRBV4-2, the J call TRBJ2-5; possible D gene TRBD1, 6 bases. CDR3 length equals 16 residues. Trimming removed 0 bases from V and 5 bases from J, with 16 bases in between. Germline CDR1 is LGHNA and CDR2 is YNFKEQ.

The chain has TRBV4-1 and TRBJ2-1; 11 positions match TRBD2. V gave up 0 bases and J gave up 6 bases; unmatched junction bases: 10. CDR1 is MGHRA and CDR2 is YSYEKL in the germline V gene. The CDR3 length is 18 residues. The CDR3 loop reads CASSQESTLAGAANEQFF. In nucleotides, the CDR3 is TGCGCCAGCAGCCAAGAGTCGACACTAGCGGGAGCGGCCAATGAGCAGTTCTTC.

A word on this clone: The junction shows a germline mismatch at one end, possibly a read error. This chain connects TRBV28 to TRBJ2-4; 13 bases agree with TRBD2. The germline gives CDR1 MDHEN, CDR2 SYDVKM. The CDR3 runs 16 residues. CDR3 in amino acids: CASTSRLAGGINVQYF. DNA of the CDR3: TGTGCCAGCACCTCGCGACTAGCGGGGGGCATAAACGTTCAGTACTTC.

The chain is built from TRBV9 and TRBJ1-1; D unresolved. Germline V lookup: CDR1 SGDLS, CDR2 YYNGEE. This CDR3 contains 15 residues. V was cut by 0 bases and J by 0 bases, with 9 bases left in between. CDR3 region: CASSVGVGLNTEAFF. The CDR3 DNA reads as TGTGCCAGCAGCGTAGGCGTTGGTTTGAACACTGAAGCTTTCTTT.

This chain joins TRBV28 and TRBJ2-7, with D hard to call. CDR1 and CDR2 from the germline V gene are MDHEN and SYDVKM. Trimming cost V 9 bases and J 2 bases, with 11 bases left between them. The CDR3 has 12 residues. The CDR3, as DNA: TGTGCCAGGCGAGTGCCTACCTACGAGCAGTACTTC. It translates to CARRVPTYEQYF. Full variable domain (outside the CDR3, taken from reference TRBV28 and TRBJ2-7): DVKVTQSSRYLVKRTGEKVFLECVQDMDHENMFWYRQDPGLGLRLIYFSYDVKMKEKGDIPEGYSVSREKKERFSLILESASTNQTSMYLCARRVPTYEQYFGPGTRLTVT.

The rearrangement uses TRBV27 and TRBJ1-1, with a possible D match to TRBD1 (5 bases). This CDR3 contains 16 residues. Germline CDR1 is MNHEY and CDR2 is SMNVEV (reference sequence). Trimming cost V 5 bases and J 4 bases, with 20 bases left between them. CDR3 loop: CASSLYTGGPVTEAFF. CDR3 DNA sequence: TGTGCCAGCAGTCTTTACACCGGGGGTCCGGTCACTGAAGCTTTCTTT.

The rearrangement joins TRBV6-5 to TRBJ2-3; 9 bases match TRBD1. The CDR3 spans 15 residues. Germline CDR1 and CDR2: MNHEY and SVGAGI. J gave up 6 bases and V 2 bases, and 6 bases lay outside the gene matches. The CDR3 here is CASSYRQGGADTQYF. The CDR3 nucleotides are TGTGCCAGCAGTTACCGACAGGGGGGGGCGGATACGCAGTATTTT.

The rearrangement uses TRBV7-2 and TRBJ1-6; possible D gene TRBD1, 6 bases. Per the germline V gene, CDR1 is SGHTA and CDR2 is FQGNSA. The CDR3 extends over 16 amino acids. V dropped 1 base and J dropped 6 bases, with 13 bases sitting between them. DNA of the CDR3: TGTGCCAGCAGCTTAGGAGGGGGTTTAAGTAATTCACCCCTCCACTTT. It encodes CASSLGGGLSNSPLHF.

This clone was seen a single time. This chain connects TRBV11-2 to TRBJ2-7; possibly TRBD1 for D (6 bases). V was cut by 1 base and J by 6 bases, with 10 bases left in between. The germline V gene has CDR1 SGHAT and CDR2 FQNNGV. CDR3 length: 13 residues. CDR3 loop: CASSLGQGLEQYF. CDR3 sequence (DNA): TGTGCCAGCAGCTTAGGGCAGGGGCTCGAGCAGTACTTC.

The V and J genes are TRBV7-6 and TRBJ2-1, with a weak D call TRBD2 (5 bases). Germline assignment: CDR1 SGHVS and CDR2 FNYEAQ. This CDR3 is 15 amino acids long. Trimming cost V 2 bases and J 0 bases, with 8 bases left between them. The CDR3 loop reads CASSLNAGSYNEQFF. The CDR3, as DNA: TGTGCCAGCAGCTTAAATGCGGGCTCCTACAATGAGCAGTTCTTC.

The chain recombines TRBV5-1 with TRBJ2-5; D perhaps matches TRBD1 (7 bases). The V and J ends lost 7 bases and 3 bases respectively, with 13 bases between them. The germline gives CDR1 SGHRS, CDR2 YFSETQ. The CDR3 runs 13 residues. The CDR3 here is CASGGTDEETQYF. DNA for the CDR3: TGCGCCAGCGGGGGGACAGATGAAGAGACCCAGTACTTC.

The rearrangement uses TRBV9 and TRBJ2-3, with 7 bases aligning to TRBD2. This CDR3 contains 16 residues. The J segment lost 3 bases and the V segment lost 0 bases, leaving 7 bases of the junction unmatched. Germline CDR1 and CDR2: SGDLS and YYNGEE. The CDR3 bases are TGTGCCAGCAGCGTAGGGGAGGGAGTCTTTACAGATACGCAGTATTTT. Translating it yields CASSVGEGVFTDTQYF.